These T cell receptor beta chains were read from a single sample in a study of early T cells in non-severe SARS-CoV-2 infection. TCRdb re-derived calls from the 5' RACE reads in MiXCR, one entry per CDR3 protein. The table shows 30,000 to 40,000 distinct CDR3 sequences, with less than 8% occurring only once. Material: whole blood, obtained at baseline. Every receptor here comes from an adult who was a healthcare worker with PCR-confirmed SARS-CoV-2 infection or an uninfected control (not recorded which). CDR3s include the opening cysteine and the closing phenylalanine or tryptophan. Each record gives: clone size, V gene, D gene, CDR3 protein. The D gene is left open where the match is weak. The listing skips clone size in some rows; elsewhere it reads once, few, many or a size class.

clone size: many
V gene: TRBV11-2
D gene: NA
CDR3 protein: CASSLDMGSGIPYEQYF

clone size: many
V gene: TRBV4-3
D gene: TRBD1
CDR3 protein: CASSKGQGGTEAFF

clone size: NA
V gene: TRBV6-5
D gene: NA
CDR3 protein: CASNNRRAPLHF

clone size: few
V gene: TRBV19
D gene: NA
CDR3 protein: CASREDGDTGELFF

clone size: many
V gene: TRBV29-1
D gene: NA
CDR3 protein: CSVERGGAGYGYTF

clone size: many
V gene: TRBV7-4
D gene: NA
CDR3 protein: CASSLGRGPVIQPQHF

clone size: many
V gene: TRBV28
D gene: NA
CDR3 protein: CASSKNMRADEQFF

clone size: many
V gene: TRBV7-2
D gene: NA
CDR3 protein: CASSPGYEQFF

clone size: many
V gene: TRBV29-1
D gene: NA
CDR3 protein: CSVLRKGPQHF

clone size: few
V gene: TRBV6-2/TRBV6-3
D gene: TRBD1
CDR3 protein: CASVGPDRGLHF

clone size: few
V gene: TRBV7-9
D gene: NA
CDR3 protein: CASSLIRETQYF

clone size: NA
V gene: TRBV29-1
D gene: NA
CDR3 protein: CSVSQGNSNQPQHF

clone size: medium-sized
V gene: TRBV29-1
D gene: NA
CDR3 protein: CSVRAVGSGLGLETQYF

clone size: few
V gene: TRBV5-5
D gene: NA
CDR3 protein: CASSLYRGTGSGANVLTF

clone size: many
V gene: TRBV12-3/TRBV12-4
D gene: NA
CDR3 protein: CASSLGLPPLHF

clone size: few
V gene: TRBV7-2
D gene: NA
CDR3 protein: CASSSVHTDTQYF

clone size: many
V gene: TRBV12-3/TRBV12-4
D gene: TRBD1
CDR3 protein: CASSHRQGRETEAFF

clone size: NA
V gene: TRBV30
D gene: NA
CDR3 protein: CACPKGNSGANVLTF

clone size: NA
V gene: TRBV9
D gene: NA
CDR3 protein: CASNPTNKNTEAFF

clone size: many
V gene: TRBV5-1
D gene: NA
CDR3 protein: CASSLNWDYEQYF

clone size: NA
V gene: TRBV7-2
D gene: TRBD1
CDR3 protein: CASSPRQGHYNSPLHF

clone size: many
V gene: TRBV30
D gene: NA
CDR3 protein: CAWTPHPPSLYRAYEQYF

clone size: NA
V gene: TRBV7-3
D gene: NA
CDR3 protein: CASSFTTGTGNTEAFF

clone size: many
V gene: TRBV11-2
D gene: TRBD1
CDR3 protein: CASSFSSNRDRETDTQYF

clone size: few
V gene: TRBV11-3
D gene: NA
CDR3 protein: CASKWEWDEQFF

clone size: NA
V gene: TRBV9
D gene: TRBD2
CDR3 protein: CASSVAGGRASYNEQFF

clone size: few
V gene: TRBV7-8
D gene: NA
CDR3 protein: CASSSRRNEQFF

clone size: many
V gene: TRBV15
D gene: NA
CDR3 protein: CATSRPGRDQETQYF

clone size: many
V gene: TRBV6-4
D gene: NA
CDR3 protein: CASSDRETGELFF

clone size: NA
V gene: TRBV19
D gene: NA
CDR3 protein: CASSEWHPLRFDEQFF

clone size: many
V gene: TRBV12-3/TRBV12-4
D gene: TRBD1
CDR3 protein: CASSTGQGANEKLFF

clone size: few
V gene: TRBV6-5
D gene: TRBD1
CDR3 protein: CASSQGQNLAKNIQYF

clone size: many
V gene: TRBV28
D gene: TRBD2
CDR3 protein: CASSKAGGGLNEQFF